The rows below give T cell receptor beta chains drawn from one sample of a study of Ad26.COV2.S vaccination and SARS-CoV-2 variants. Produced via immunoSEQ multiplex PCR; TCRdb's table is partial and in-frame only. The sample shows hundreds of thousands of clones, 75% to 90% of them seen only once. The sequenced sample was peripheral blood, obtained in a trial of Ad26.COV2.S vaccine versus placebo. These receptors all come from a person between 18 and 59 years old who received the Ad26.COV2.S COVID-19 vaccine or a placebo. The conserved cysteine and the conserved F or W are not part of the CDR3 here. The D gene is left open where the match is weak. Clone size, where shown, is once, few, many, or a class for clones that have expanded.

j_call,v_call,clone_size,d_call,cdr3_aa
TRBJ2-7,TRBV7-2,.,.,ASSLGILEGYEQY
TRBJ1-5,TRBV28,.,.,ASSFRIGDGSNQPQH
TRBJ2-4,TRBV4-2,.,.,ASSDRGREAKNIQY
TRBJ2-3,TRBV30,.,.,AWSAPGRSTDTQY
TRBJ1-1,TRBV7-8,.,.,ASSSGHEAF
TRBJ2-7,TRBV10-3,.,.,AIRDGTYEQY
TRBJ1-1,TRBV6-1,.,.,ASSEESVWGAVDTEAF
TRBJ2-7,TRBV6-2/TRBV6-3,.,TRBD2,ASSYSRLAGGTHSYEQY
TRBJ2-7,TRBV20-1,.,.,SASRASKVYEQY
TRBJ2-7,TRBV12-3/TRBV12-4,.,.,ASSLGDSYEQY
TRBJ1-5,TRBV5-5,.,.,ASSLRWGQPQH
TRBJ2-1,TRBV13,.,.,ASSVQGSDNEQF
TRBJ1-1,TRBV27,.,.,ASNGPTEAF
TRBJ2-1,TRBV2,few,.,ASSEDGTPYNEQF
TRBJ1-4,TRBV5-4,few,.,ASSLDGKGDEKLF
TRBJ2-1,TRBV5-6,.,.,ASSFGANEQF
TRBJ2-1,TRBV15,.,TRBD1,ATSRGVGQGKEQF
TRBJ2-7,TRBV19,.,TRBD1,ASSIGTGGVYEQY
TRBJ1-2,TRBV5-5,.,.,ASSTNSYGYT
TRBJ1-1,TRBV25-1,.,.,ASTKPGMNTEAF
TRBJ1-6,TRBV9,.,.,ASSSGLHNSPLH
TRBJ2-2,TRBV5-6,.,.,ASSLGVMGLTGELF
TRBJ1-6,TRBV5-4,.,.,ASSYLGVYNSPLH
TRBJ1-2,TRBV4-1,few,.,ASSQLGNYGYT
TRBJ1-4,TRBV28,few,.,ASSLLQTATNEKLF
TRBJ1-5,TRBV28,.,.,ASNPLGEGGGNQPQH
TRBJ1-5,TRBV7-8,.,.,ASSFGRGGNQPQH
TRBJ2-1,TRBV7-9,once,.,ASSPGREQF
TRBJ1-4,TRBV6-7,.,TRBD1,ATRQGCTNEKLF
TRBJ2-5,TRBV18,.,.,ASSLSYMDPQY
TRBJ1-1,TRBV5-6,.,TRBD1,ASSSGQPMRMNTEAF
TRBJ1-2,TRBV19,.,.,ASSIASPGLGDGYT
TRBJ2-7,TRBV6-2/TRBV6-3,.,TRBD1,ASSFPQDRPSYEQY
TRBJ2-7,TRBV25-1,.,.,ASIDGLSYEQY
TRBJ2-7,TRBV19,.,TRBD1,ASSQDRGHTYEQY
TRBJ2-1,TRBV6-5,.,.,ASSYSRYNEQF